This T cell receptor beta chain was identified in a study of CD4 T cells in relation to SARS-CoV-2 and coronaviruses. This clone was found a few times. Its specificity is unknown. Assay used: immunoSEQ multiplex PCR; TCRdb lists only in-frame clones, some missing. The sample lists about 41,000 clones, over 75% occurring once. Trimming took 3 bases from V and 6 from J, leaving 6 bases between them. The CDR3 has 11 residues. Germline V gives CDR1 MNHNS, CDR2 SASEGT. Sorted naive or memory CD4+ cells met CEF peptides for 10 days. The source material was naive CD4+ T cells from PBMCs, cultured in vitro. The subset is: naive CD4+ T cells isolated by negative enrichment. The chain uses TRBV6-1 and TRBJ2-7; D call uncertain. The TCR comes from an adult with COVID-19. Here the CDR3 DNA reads TGTGCCAGCAGTGAGATTGGCGAGCAGTACTTC. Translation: CASSEIGEQYF.